These 15 T cell receptor beta chains came from one sample sequenced in a study of cytotoxic CD8 clonotypes in ibrutinib-treated CLL. The data were produced by immunoSEQ multiplex PCR, yet TCRdb's version contains in-frame clones alone and is incomplete. The repertoire has under 200,000 clones, roughly 80% of them found once; the top ten carry roughly 2%. Source: PBMCs, taken after 12 months of ibrutinib treatment. The receptors come from a human donor with chronic lymphocytic leukemia.

This clone was seen once. The V call is TRBV25-1, the J call TRBJ1-1; no clear D. Trimming took 6 bases from V and 1 from J, leaving 15 bases between them. The CDR3 runs to 15 residues. Germline V gene data show CDR1 as MGHDK and CDR2 as SYGVNS. CDR3 amino acids: CASSPVEGANTEAFF. The CDR3 region has the DNA TGTGCCAGCAGCCCGGTGGAGGGCGCGAACACTGAAGCTTTCTTT.

In its sample, this clone was seen a few times. The chain carries TRBV28 and TRBJ1-5; D gene unclear. This CDR3 region has 14 residues. The ends were cut back, 2 bases at V and 6 bases at J, with 11 bases in the middle. CDR1 is MDHEN, CDR2 SYDVKM, per germline. The CDR3 bases are TGTGCCAGCAGTTTAGGAGCGGGGAGTCAGCCCCAGCATTTT. It encodes CASSLGAGSQPQHF.

V gene TRBV27 combines with J gene TRBJ2-1; 8 bases match TRBD1. Germline-derived CDR1 and CDR2 are MNHEY and SMNVEV (reference sequence). This CDR3 region has 15 residues. The trim removed 1 base at V and 5 bases at J, leaving 4 bases unmatched. The CDR3 bases are TGTGCCAGCAGTTTATACGACAGGGGTCACAATGAGCAGTTCTTC. Its protein product is CASSLYDRGHNEQFF.

Only a few counts were recorded for this clone. V is TRBV5-4 and J is TRBJ2-7; TRBD2 matches 11 bases. This CDR3 is built from 15 residues. Germline V CDR1 and CDR2: SGHNT, YYREEE (reference sequence). Unmatched junction bases numbered 7, after V lost 5 bases and J lost 3 bases. The CDR3 region is CASRPGTSGNYEQYF. The DNA of the CDR3 is TGTGCCAGCAGACCCGGGACTAGCGGAAACTACGAGCAGTACTTC.

The CDR3 spells CASSLAAGGNEQFF. For the CDR3, the DNA is TGCGCCAGCAGCTTGGCAGCGGGAGGCAATGAGCAGTTCTTC. This chain links TRBV5-1 with TRBJ2-1, with TRBD2 matching over 9 bases. The CDR3 length is 14 residues. V shed 0 bases and J 6 bases; nucleotides not matched to a gene: 1. Germline V CDR1 and CDR2: SGHRS, YFSETQ.

V is TRBV4-3 and J is TRBJ1-1, with a weak D call TRBD1 (5 bases). Per the germline V gene, CDR1 is LGHNA and CDR2 is YSLEER. CDR3 length equals 18 residues. V dropped 0 bases and J dropped 0 bases, with 17 bases sitting between them. The CDR3 sequence is CASSQDLARGSMNTEAFF. Written as DNA, the CDR3 is TGCGCCAGCAGCCAAGATCTGGCAAGGGGATCAATGAACACTGAAGCTTTCTTT.

The chain has TRBV2 and TRBJ1-6, with 7 bases that match TRBD1. This CDR3 spans 15 amino acids. Germline loops: CDR1 SNHLY, CDR2 FYNNEI. DNA of the CDR3: TGTGCTCTGAAGGGGGCGGTAAGCCATAATTCACCCCTCCACTTT. Translated, it gives CALKGAVSHNSPLHF.

The chain employs TRBV4-1 and TRBJ1-2; 7 bases agree with TRBD1. Germline CDR1 is MGHRA and CDR2 is YSYEKL. The J segment lost 4 bases and the V segment lost 2 bases, leaving 10 bases of the junction unmatched. This CDR3 contains 16 residues. The CDR3 loop is CASSQPGRDSRYGYTF. In DNA form, the CDR3 reads TGCGCCAGCAGCCAACCGGGACGGGACAGTCGCTATGGCTACACCTTC.

Note on this clone: This specimen includes other DNA sequences encoding the same CDR3. The rearrangement links TRBV5-1 to TRBJ2-5; 8 nucleotides agree with TRBD2. This CDR3 region has 15 residues. CDR1 and CDR2 (germline): SGHRS, YFSETQ. With 0 bases clipped from V and 5 bases from J, the junction kept 6 bases outside the gene matches. The CDR3 region is CASSLDSGGQETQYF. Here the CDR3 DNA reads TGCGCCAGCAGCTTGGATTCGGGGGGGCAGGAGACCCAGTACTTC.

The rearrangement uses TRBV4-2 and TRBJ2-5; D not certain. The CDR3 spans 15 residues. The V and J ends lost 0 bases and 5 bases respectively, with 13 bases between them. Per germline, CDR1 LGHNA and CDR2 YNFKEQ. Here the CDR3 DNA reads TGTGCCAGCAGCCAAGATGGTAGTAGCTCGGAGACCCAGTACTTC. This gives the protein CASSQDGSSSETQYF.

The chain employs TRBV2 and TRBJ2-4; 10 bases align to TRBD1. The trim removed 5 bases at V and 4 bases at J, leaving 2 bases unmatched. CDR3 length: 14 residues. Germline V gives CDR1 SNHLY, CDR2 FYNNEI. The DNA for the CDR3 is TGTGCCAGCAGTTGGGGACAGGGGAAAAACATTCAGTACTTC. Its protein is CASSWGQGKNIQYF.

The chain links TRBV5-1 to TRBJ2-6, with a possible D match to TRBD2 (5 bases). Germline V gene lookup returns CDR1 SGHRS and CDR2 YFSETQ. The CDR3 covers 17 residues. V was pared by 0 bases and J by 1 base, with 11 bases between. CDR3 sequence reads: CASSLEFAGSGANVLTF. DNA of the CDR3: TGCGCCAGCAGCTTGGAGTTTGCGGGTTCTGGGGCCAACGTCCTGACTTTC.

The chain links TRBV10-3 to TRBJ1-2, with 7 bases aligning to TRBD1. Germline V lookup: CDR1 ENHRY, CDR2 SYGVKD. Unmatched junction bases numbered 7, after V lost 1 base and J lost 8 bases. The CDR3 is 14 amino acids. Here the CDR3 DNA reads TGTGCCATCAGTGAGTTACAGGGGAATATGGGCTACACCTTC. This encodes CAISELQGNMGYTF.

This clone was counted once. The J gene is TRBJ2-7, the V gene TRBV11-1; D call uncertain. Trimming shortened V by 4 bases and J by 0 bases, and 7 bases separated the two germline ends. The CDR3 spans 13 residues. Germline lookup yields CDR1 SGHAT and CDR2 FQDESV (reference sequence). The CDR3 reads CASSYGISYEQYF. DNA of the CDR3: TGTGCCAGCAGCTATGGTATCTCCTACGAGCAGTACTTC.

This sequence joins TRBV7-3 and TRBJ2-6, with 9 nucleotides matching TRBD1. V lost 2 bases and J lost 0; bases outside the gene matches: 2. Germline V CDR1 and CDR2: SGHTA, FQGTGA. CDR3 length: 17 residues. This CDR3 is CASSLRTGDSGANVLTF. Here the CDR3 DNA reads TGTGCCAGCAGCTTACGGACAGGGGACTCTGGGGCCAACGTCCTGACTTTC.